This paragraph covers one TCR beta chain sequence. Its target is unknown. This sample was included in a study of OX40 agonist ivuxolimab in advanced cancers. The J segment lost 1 base and the V segment lost 2 bases, leaving 5 bases of the junction unmatched. The CDR3 is 15 residues long. Looked up from germline, CDR1 is SGHRS and CDR2 is YFSETQ. Libraries were prepared by immunoSEQ multiplex PCR; TCRdb keeps only in-frame clonotypes and omits some of them. The table shows about 76,000 clones, with roughly 84% occurring only once. Study-wide points: CD8+ T cells averaged more expanded clones than CD4+.

The chain has TRBV5-1 and TRBJ1-2; 7 bases fit TRBD1. This sequence originates from an adult with an advanced solid tumor such as melanoma, head and neck, liver or kidney cancer. Specimen: CD4+ or CD8+ T cells sorted from blood, collected in a trial of the OX40 agonist ivuxolimab. CDR3 loop: CASSFWTGRNYGYTF. In nucleotides, the CDR3 is TGCGCCAGCAGCTTCTGGACAGGCCGTAACTATGGCTACACCTTC.